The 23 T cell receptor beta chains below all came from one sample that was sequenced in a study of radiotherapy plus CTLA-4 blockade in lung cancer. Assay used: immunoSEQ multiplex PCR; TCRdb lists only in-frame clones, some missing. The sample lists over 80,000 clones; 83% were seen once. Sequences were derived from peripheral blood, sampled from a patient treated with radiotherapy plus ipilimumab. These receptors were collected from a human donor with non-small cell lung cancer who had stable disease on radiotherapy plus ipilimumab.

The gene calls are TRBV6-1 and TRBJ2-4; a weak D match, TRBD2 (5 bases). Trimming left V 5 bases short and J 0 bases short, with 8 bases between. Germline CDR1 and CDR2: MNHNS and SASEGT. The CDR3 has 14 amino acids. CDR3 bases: TGTGCCAGCAGTCTTAGCGCAGCCAAAAACATTCAGTACTTC. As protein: CASSLSAAKNIQYF.

The CDR3 region is CASSGSVRGNEQFF. In nucleotides, the CDR3 is TGTGCCAGTAGTGGCTCGGTTCGCGGCAATGAGCAGTTCTTC. The V call is TRBV19, the J call TRBJ2-1; no clear D. The CDR3 runs to 14 residues. V shed 5 bases and J shed 6 bases, with 14 bases lying between them. Germline values: CDR1 LNHDA, CDR2 SQIVND (reference sequence).

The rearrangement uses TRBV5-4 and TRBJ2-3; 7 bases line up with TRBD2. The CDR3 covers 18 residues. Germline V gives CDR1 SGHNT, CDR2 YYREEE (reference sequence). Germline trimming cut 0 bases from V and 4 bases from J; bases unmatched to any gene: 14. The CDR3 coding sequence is TGTGCCAGCAGCTTGGGAGGTGGGGGGAGGGGTAGGGCAGATACGCAGTATTTT. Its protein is CASSLGGGGRGRADTQYF.

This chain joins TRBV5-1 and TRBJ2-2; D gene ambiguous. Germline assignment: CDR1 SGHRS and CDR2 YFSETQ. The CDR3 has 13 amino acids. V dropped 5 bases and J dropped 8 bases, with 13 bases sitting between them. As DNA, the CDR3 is TGCGCCAGCAGTATAGGTCCAGCTGGGGAGCTGTTTTTT. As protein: CASSIGPAGELFF.

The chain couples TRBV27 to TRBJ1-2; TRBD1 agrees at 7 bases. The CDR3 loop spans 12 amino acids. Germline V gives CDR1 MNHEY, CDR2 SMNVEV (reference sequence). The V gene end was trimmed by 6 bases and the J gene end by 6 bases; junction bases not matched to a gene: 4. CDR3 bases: TGTGCCAGCAGAGGGACAGCCCATGGCTACACCTTC. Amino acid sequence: CASRGTAHGYTF.

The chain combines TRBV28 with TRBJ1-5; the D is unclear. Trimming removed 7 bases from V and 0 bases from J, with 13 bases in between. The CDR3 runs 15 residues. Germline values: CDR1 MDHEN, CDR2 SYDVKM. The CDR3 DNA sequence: TGTGCCAGCATGGGCCGGGGATATAGCAATCAGCCCCAGCATTTT. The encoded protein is CASMGRGYSNQPQHF.

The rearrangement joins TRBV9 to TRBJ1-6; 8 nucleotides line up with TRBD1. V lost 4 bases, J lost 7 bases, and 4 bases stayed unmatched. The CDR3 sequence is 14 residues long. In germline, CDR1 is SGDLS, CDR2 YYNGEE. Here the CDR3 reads CASSSRQGNSPLHF. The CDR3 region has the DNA TGTGCCAGCAGCTCCAGACAGGGGAATTCACCCCTCCACTTT.

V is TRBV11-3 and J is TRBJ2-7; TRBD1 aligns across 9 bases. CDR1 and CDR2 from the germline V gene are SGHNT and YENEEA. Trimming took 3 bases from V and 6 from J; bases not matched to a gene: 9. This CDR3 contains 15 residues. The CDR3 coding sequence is TGTGCCAGCAGCTTGGATGGGGGACAGGGATCCGAGCAGTACTTC. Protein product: CASSLDGGQGSEQYF.

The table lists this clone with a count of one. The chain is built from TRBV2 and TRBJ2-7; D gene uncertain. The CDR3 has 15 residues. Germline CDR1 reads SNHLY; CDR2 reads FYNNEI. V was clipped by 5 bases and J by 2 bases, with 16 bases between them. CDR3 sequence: CASSTYLTETYEQYF. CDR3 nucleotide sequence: TGTGCCAGCAGTACTTATCTGACGGAGACCTACGAGCAGTACTTC.

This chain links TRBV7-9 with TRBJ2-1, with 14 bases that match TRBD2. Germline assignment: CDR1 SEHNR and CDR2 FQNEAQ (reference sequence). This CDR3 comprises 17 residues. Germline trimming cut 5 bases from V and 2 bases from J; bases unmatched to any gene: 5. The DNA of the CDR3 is TGTGCCAGCAGCGTACGACTAGCGGGGGGGCCCTACAATGAGCAGTTCTTC. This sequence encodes CASSVRLAGGPYNEQFF.

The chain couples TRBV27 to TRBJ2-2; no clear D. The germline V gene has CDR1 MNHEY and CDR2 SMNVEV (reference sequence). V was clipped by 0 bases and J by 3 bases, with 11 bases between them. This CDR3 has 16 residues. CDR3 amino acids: CASSLSRRYYTGELFF. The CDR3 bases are TGTGCCAGCAGTTTATCTCGGAGATACTACACCGGGGAGCTGTTTTTT.

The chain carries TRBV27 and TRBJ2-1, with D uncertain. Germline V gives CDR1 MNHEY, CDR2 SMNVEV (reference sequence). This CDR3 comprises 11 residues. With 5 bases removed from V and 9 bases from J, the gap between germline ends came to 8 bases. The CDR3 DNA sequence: TGTGCCAGCAGTCGAAGCAGTGAGCAGTTCTTC. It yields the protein CASSRSSEQFF.

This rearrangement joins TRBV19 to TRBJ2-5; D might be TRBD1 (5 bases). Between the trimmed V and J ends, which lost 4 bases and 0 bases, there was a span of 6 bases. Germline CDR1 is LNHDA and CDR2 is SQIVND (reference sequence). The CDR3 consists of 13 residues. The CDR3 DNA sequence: TGTGCCAGTAGTACGGACAACCAAGAGACCCAGTACTTC. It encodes CASSTDNQETQYF.

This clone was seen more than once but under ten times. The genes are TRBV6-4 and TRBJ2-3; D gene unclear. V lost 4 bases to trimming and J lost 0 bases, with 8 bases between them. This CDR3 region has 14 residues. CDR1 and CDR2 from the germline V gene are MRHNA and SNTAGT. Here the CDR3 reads CASSVGGSTDTQYF. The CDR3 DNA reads TGTGCCAGCAGTGTCGGCGGAAGCACAGATACGCAGTATTTT.

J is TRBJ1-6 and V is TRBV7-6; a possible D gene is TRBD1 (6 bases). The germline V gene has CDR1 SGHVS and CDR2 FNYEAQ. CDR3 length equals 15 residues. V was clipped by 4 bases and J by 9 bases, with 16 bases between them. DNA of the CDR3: TGTGCCAGCAGCTCCGTCCAAACAGGGAGTTCACCCCTCCACTTT. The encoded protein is CASSSVQTGSSPLHF.

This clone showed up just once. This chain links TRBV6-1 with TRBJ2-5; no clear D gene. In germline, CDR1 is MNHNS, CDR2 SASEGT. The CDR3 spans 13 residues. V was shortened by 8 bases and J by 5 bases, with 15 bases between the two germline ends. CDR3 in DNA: TGTGCCAGCGGCAGGCCCTCCCGGGAGACCCAGTACTTC. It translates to CASGRPSRETQYF.

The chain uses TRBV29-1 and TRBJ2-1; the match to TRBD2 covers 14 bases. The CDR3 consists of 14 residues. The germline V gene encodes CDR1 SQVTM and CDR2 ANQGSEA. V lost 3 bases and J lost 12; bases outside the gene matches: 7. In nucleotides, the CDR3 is TGCAGCGTTGAGGGACTAGCGGGAGAGGCGCCGCAGTTCTTC. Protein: CSVEGLAGEAPQFF.

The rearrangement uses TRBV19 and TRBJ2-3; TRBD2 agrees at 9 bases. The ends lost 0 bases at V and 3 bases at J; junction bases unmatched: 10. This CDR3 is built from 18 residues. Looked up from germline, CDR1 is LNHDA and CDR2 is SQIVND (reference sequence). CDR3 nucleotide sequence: TGTGCCAGTAGTATAGATCGAGGGCGGGGGGGCCTGACAGATACGCAGTATTTT. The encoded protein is CASSIDRGRGGLTDTQYF.

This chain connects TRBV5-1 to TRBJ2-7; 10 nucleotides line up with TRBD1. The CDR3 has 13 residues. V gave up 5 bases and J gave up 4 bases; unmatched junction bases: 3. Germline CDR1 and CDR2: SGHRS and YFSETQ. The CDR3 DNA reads TGCGCCAGCAGTAGGGACAGGGGATACGAGCAGTACTTC. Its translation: CASSRDRGYEQYF.

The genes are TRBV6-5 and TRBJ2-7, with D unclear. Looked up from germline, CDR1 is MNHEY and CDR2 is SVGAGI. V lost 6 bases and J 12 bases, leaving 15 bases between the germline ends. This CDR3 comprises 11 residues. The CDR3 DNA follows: TGTGCCAGCAGCTCGGGTCGGGTTGCGTACTTC. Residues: CASSSGRVAYF.

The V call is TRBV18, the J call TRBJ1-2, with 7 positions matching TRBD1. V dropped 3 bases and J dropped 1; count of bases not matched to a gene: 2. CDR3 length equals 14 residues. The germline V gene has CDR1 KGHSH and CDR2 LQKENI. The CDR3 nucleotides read TGTGCCAGCTCACCCAACAGGGGTAACTATGGCTACACCTTC. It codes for CASSPNRGNYGYTF.

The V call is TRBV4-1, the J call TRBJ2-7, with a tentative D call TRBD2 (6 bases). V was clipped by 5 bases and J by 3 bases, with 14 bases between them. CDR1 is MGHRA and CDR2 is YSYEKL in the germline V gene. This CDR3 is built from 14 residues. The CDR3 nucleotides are TGCGCCAGCAGCGCACGACTAGGTGGCTACGAGCAGTACTTC. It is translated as CASSARLGGYEQYF.

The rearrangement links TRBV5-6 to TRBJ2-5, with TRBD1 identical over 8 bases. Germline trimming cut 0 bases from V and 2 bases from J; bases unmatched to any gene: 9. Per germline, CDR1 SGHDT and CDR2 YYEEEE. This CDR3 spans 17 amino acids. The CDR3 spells CASSLAFSTGVQETQYF. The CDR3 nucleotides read TGTGCCAGCAGCTTGGCTTTTTCGACAGGGGTACAAGAGACCCAGTACTTC.